These 19 T cell receptor beta chains originate from one sample sequenced in a study of immune evolution from preneoplasia to lung adenocarcinoma. Produced via immunoSEQ multiplex PCR; TCRdb's table is partial and in-frame only. Of thousands of clones listed, roughly 80% are singletons. Sequences were obtained from FFPE adjacent normal lung tissue. These receptors all stem from a person aged 70 to 85 with lung adenocarcinoma.

V and J are TRBV18 and TRBJ1-4, with 9 bases matching TRBD1. CDR1 KGHSH and CDR2 LQKENI come from the germline V gene. With 6 bases clipped from V and 7 bases from J, the junction kept 6 bases outside the gene matches. This CDR3 has 14 amino acids. The CDR3 loop reads CASSPGTGIEKLFF. In DNA form, the CDR3 reads TGTGCCAGCTCCCCCGGGACAGGGATTGAAAAACTGTTTTTT.

For the CDR3, the DNA is TGTGCCAGCAGCTTACTCGGGGCTAATTCACCCCTCCACTTT. Its protein is CASSLLGANSPLHF. The chain links TRBV7-9 to TRBJ1-6, with TRBD1 as a possible D gene (5 bases). Germline V gives CDR1 SEHNR, CDR2 FQNEAQ (reference sequence). V was cut by 2 bases and J by 6 bases, with 8 bases left in between. This CDR3 contains 14 residues. Full variable domain (remainder filled in from reference TRBV7-9 and TRBJ1-6): DTGVSQNPRHKITKRGQNVTFRCDPISEHNRLYWYRQTLGQGPEFLTYFQNEAQLEKSRLLSDRFSAERPKGSFSTLEIQRTEQGDSAMYLCASSLLGANSPLHFGNGTRLTVT.

This clone was detected only a few times. For the CDR3, the DNA is TGTGCCAGCAGTGATTGGACAGGGAGGAAGGATGGCTACACCTTC. Encoded protein: CASSDWTGRKDGYTF. The chain combines TRBV6-1 with TRBJ1-2, with 8 bases aligning to TRBD1. Unmatched junction bases numbered 9, after V lost 3 bases and J lost 6 bases. In germline, CDR1 is MNHNS, CDR2 SASEGT. This CDR3 is 15 amino acids long.

The rearrangement joins TRBV15 to TRBJ1-2, with 8 bases fitting TRBD1. J lost 6 bases, V lost 0 bases, and 3 bases had no gene match. CDR1 is LNHNV, CDR2 YYDKDF, per germline (reference sequence). The CDR3 runs to 14 residues. CDR3 nucleotide sequence: TGTGCCACCAGCAGAGATCAGGGGGCGGATGGCTACACCTTC. Translation: CATSRDQGADGYTF.

The chain uses TRBV15 and TRBJ1-2; no firm D call. V was trimmed by 3 bases and J by 4 bases, leaving 12 bases between them. The length of the CDR3 is 14 residues. Germline V gives CDR1 LNHNV, CDR2 YYDKDF (reference sequence). DNA of the CDR3: TGTGCCACCAGCAGGTTAGAGGATGCCTATGGCTACACCTTC. Residues: CATSRLEDAYGYTF.

The rearrangement uses TRBV5-1 and TRBJ1-2; D is possibly TRBD1 (6 bases). CDR3 length: 15 residues. V was pared by 3 bases and J by 4 bases, with 16 bases between. Germline V CDR1 and CDR2: SGHRS, YFSETQ. CDR3 nucleotide sequence: TGCGCCAGCAGCTCCGACAGGATGGGGACCTATGGCTACACCTTC. Its translation is CASSSDRMGTYGYTF.

This chain joins TRBV7-2 and TRBJ2-1; 8 bases are a match to TRBD1. The germline V gene encodes CDR1 SGHTA and CDR2 FQGNSA. This CDR3 spans 13 amino acids. Trimming removed 7 bases from V and 7 bases from J; junction bases left unmatched: 6. The chain's CDR3 is CASTPGQVNEQFF. CDR3 in DNA: TGTGCCAGCACCCCGGGACAGGTAAATGAGCAGTTCTTC.

This clone was found once. V usage is TRBV5-1 and J usage is TRBJ2-5, with TRBD2 identical over 12 bases. This CDR3 is built from 17 residues. Per the germline V gene, CDR1 is SGHRS and CDR2 is YFSETQ. The V segment lost 1 base and the J segment 5 bases; nucleotides outside the gene matches: 9. The CDR3 loop is CASSLILAGGLAETQYF. The CDR3 DNA sequence: TGCGCCAGCAGCTTGATCCTAGCGGGGGGGCTAGCGGAGACCCAGTACTTC. Full variable domain (missing parts from reference TRBV5-1 and TRBJ2-5): KAGVTQTPRYLIKTRGQQVTLSCSPISGHRSVSWYQQTPGQGLQFLFEYFSETQRNKGNFPGRFSGRQFSNSRSEMNVSTLELGDSALYLCASSLILAGGLAETQYFGPGTRLLVL.

This clone was counted a single time. This chain links TRBV27 with TRBJ1-6; the D gene is possibly TRBD1 (5 bases). The CDR3 is 16 residues long. The ends were cut back, 0 bases at V and 1 base at J, with 7 bases in the middle. Germline V gene lookup returns CDR1 MNHEY and CDR2 SMNVEV (reference sequence). CDR3 sequence (DNA): TGTGCCAGCAGTTTATCCGGGGGTTCCTATAATTCACCCCTCCACTTT. This sequence encodes CASSLSGGSYNSPLHF.

The chain couples TRBV2 to TRBJ1-4; TRBD1 aligns across 10 bases. V lost 6 bases and J lost 7; bases outside the gene matches: 5. Looked up from germline, CDR1 is SNHLY and CDR2 is FYNNEI. The CDR3 spans 14 residues. The CDR3 sequence: CASRHDRGREKLFF. As DNA, the CDR3 is TGTGCCAGCAGACATGACAGGGGGCGTGAAAAACTGTTTTTT.

This chain connects TRBV10-3 to TRBJ1-1; possibly TRBD1 for D (5 bases). Deletions cut 9 bases from V and 1 base from J, with 12 bases between. This CDR3 is 13 amino acids long. The germline gives CDR1 ENHRY, CDR2 SYGVKD. The CDR3 nucleotides are TGTGCCATAAGACAGCAAGAGAACACTGAAGCTTTCTTT. Translation gives CAIRQQENTEAFF.

The CDR3, as DNA: TGTGCCAGCAGCAACAGGGACTGGGGCGAGCAGTACTTC. This encodes CASSNRDWGEQYF. The chain carries TRBV5-4 and TRBJ2-7, with D perhaps TRBD1 or TRBD2 (6 bases each). This CDR3 region has 13 residues. Trimming shortened V by 4 bases and J by 6 bases, and 14 bases separated the two germline ends. The germline CDR1 and CDR2 sequences are SGHNT and YYREEE (reference sequence).

The chain carries TRBV18 and TRBJ2-5; D is unclear. Trimming removed 2 bases from V and 5 bases from J, with 9 bases in between. This CDR3 is 13 amino acids long. Germline V gene data show CDR1 as KGHSH and CDR2 as LQKENI. As DNA, the CDR3 is TGTGCCAGCTCACCAGGGGTTGTGGAGACCCAGTACTTC. This sequence encodes CASSPGVVETQYF.

V is TRBV5-1 and J is TRBJ2-7; 7 nucleotides align to TRBD2. The J segment lost 6 bases and the V segment lost 0 bases, leaving 12 bases of the junction unmatched. Germline-derived CDR1 and CDR2 are SGHRS and YFSETQ. The CDR3 runs to 16 residues. CDR3 bases: TGCGCCAGCAGCTTGGCCTCGCGGGGGACTCCCATCGAGCAGTACTTC. Protein product: CASSLASRGTPIEQYF.

The rearrangement uses TRBV18 and TRBJ1-4; D unresolved. CDR1 and CDR2 from the germline V gene are KGHSH and LQKENI. CDR3 size: 16 residues. V lost 0 bases, J lost 0 bases, and 8 bases lay in between. CDR3 nucleotide sequence: TGTGCCAGCTCACCACCGGGAACTGCAACTAATGAAAAACTGTTTTTT. It encodes CASSPPGTATNEKLFF. The complete variable domain, with remaining parts taken from reference TRBV18 and TRBJ1-4, reads NAGVMQNPRHLVRRRGQEARLRCSPMKGHSHVYWYRQLPEEGLKFMVYLQKENIIDESGMPKERFSAEFPKEGPSILRIQQVVRGDSAAYFCASSPPGTATNEKLFFGSGTQLSVL.

V gene TRBV6-1 combines with J gene TRBJ1-5; no definite D call. Trimming took 4 bases from V and 1 from J, leaving 11 bases between them. Per the germline V gene, CDR1 is MNHNS and CDR2 is SASEGT. The CDR3 covers 15 residues. CDR3 sequence reads: CASSVGVSSNQPQHF. CDR3 sequence (DNA): TGTGCCAGCAGTGTCGGGGTTTCGAGCAATCAGCCCCAGCATTTT.

The chain recombines TRBV28 with TRBJ2-7; D may correspond to TRBD1 or TRBD2 (5 bases each). CDR3 length equals 14 residues. CDR1 is MDHEN, CDR2 SYDVKM, per germline. V gave up 10 bases and J gave up 2 bases, with 18 bases separating them. CDR3 nucleotide sequence: TGTGCCACTTCCGGGACGTATCCTCCCTACGAGCAGTACTTC. Translation: CATSGTYPPYEQYF.

The rearrangement links TRBV6-1 to TRBJ2-1; TRBD2 matches at 15 bases. This CDR3 contains 15 residues. Germline CDR1 and CDR2: MNHNS and SASEGT. Germline trimming cut 5 bases from V and 9 bases from J; bases unmatched to any gene: 5. The CDR3, as DNA: TGTGCCAGCAGTAGGACTAGCGGGGGGGTAGGTGAGCAGTTCTTC. This encodes CASSRTSGGVGEQFF.

CDR3 in amino acids: CASSPQGGTNTEAFF. DNA of the CDR3: TGTGCCAGCAGCCCCCAGGGGGGGACGAACACTGAAGCTTTCTTT. V is TRBV7-9 and J is TRBJ1-1; 7 bases fit TRBD1. The length of the CDR3 is 15 residues. CDR1 is SEHNR, CDR2 FQNEAQ, per germline (reference sequence). The trim removed 5 bases at V and 1 base at J, leaving 7 bases unmatched.